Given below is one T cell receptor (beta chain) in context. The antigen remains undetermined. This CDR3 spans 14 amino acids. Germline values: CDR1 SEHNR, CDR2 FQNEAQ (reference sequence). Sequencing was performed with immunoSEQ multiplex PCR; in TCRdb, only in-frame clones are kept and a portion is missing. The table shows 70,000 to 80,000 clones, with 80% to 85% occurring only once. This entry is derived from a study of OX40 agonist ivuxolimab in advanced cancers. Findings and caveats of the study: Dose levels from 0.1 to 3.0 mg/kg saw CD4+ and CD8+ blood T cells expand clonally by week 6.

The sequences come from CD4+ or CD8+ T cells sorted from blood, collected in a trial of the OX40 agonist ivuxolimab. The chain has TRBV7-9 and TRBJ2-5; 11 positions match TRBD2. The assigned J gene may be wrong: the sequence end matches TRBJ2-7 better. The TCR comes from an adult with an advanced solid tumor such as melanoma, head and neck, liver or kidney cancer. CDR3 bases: TGTGCCAGCAGCAAACTAGCGGGGGAATACGAGCAGTACTTC. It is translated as CASSKLAGEYEQYF.